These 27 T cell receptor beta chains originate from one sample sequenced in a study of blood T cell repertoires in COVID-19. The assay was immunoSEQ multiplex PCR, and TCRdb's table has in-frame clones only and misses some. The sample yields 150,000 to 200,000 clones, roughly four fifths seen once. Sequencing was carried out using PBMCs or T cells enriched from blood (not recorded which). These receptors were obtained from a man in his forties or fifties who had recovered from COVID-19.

The DNA for the CDR3 is TGTGCCAGCAGCAGGAAACGGGGGGGGAACGGCTACACCTTC. It specifies CASSRKRGGNGYTF. The V call is TRBV21-1, the J call TRBJ1-2. TRBV21-1 is annotated as a pseudogene. This CDR3 has 14 residues.

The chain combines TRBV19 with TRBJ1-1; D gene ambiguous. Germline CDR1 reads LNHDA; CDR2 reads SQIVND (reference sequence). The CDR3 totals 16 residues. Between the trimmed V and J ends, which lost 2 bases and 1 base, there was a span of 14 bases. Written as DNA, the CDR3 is TGTGCCAGTAGTATAAAACACACAGCTCCGAACACTGAAGCTTTCTTT. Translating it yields CASSIKHTAPNTEAFF.

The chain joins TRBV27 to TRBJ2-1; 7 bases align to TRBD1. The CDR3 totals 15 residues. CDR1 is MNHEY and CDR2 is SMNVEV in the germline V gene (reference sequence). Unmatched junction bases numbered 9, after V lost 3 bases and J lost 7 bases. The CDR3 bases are TGTGCCAGCAGTTTGGGGGAGACAGGGTCTAATGAGCAGTTCTTC. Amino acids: CASSLGETGSNEQFF.

The CDR3 DNA is TGTGCCAGCAGCCAAGAAAGACCCAGAGGCGGTGAAGCTTTCTTT. Encoded protein: CASSQERPRGGEAFF. This rearrangement joins TRBV14 to TRBJ1-1, with D uncertain. Germline CDR1 and CDR2: SGHDN and FVKESK. V shed 0 bases and J shed 7 bases, with 15 bases lying between them. The CDR3 runs to 15 residues. The full variable domain, in which reference TRBV14 and TRBJ1-1 provide the parts outside the CDR3, is EAGVTQFPSHSVIEKGQTVTLRCDPISGHDNLYWYRRVMGKEIKFLLHFVKESKQDESGMPNNRFLAERTGGTYSTLKVQPAELEDSGVYFCASSQERPRGGEAFFGQGTRLTVV.

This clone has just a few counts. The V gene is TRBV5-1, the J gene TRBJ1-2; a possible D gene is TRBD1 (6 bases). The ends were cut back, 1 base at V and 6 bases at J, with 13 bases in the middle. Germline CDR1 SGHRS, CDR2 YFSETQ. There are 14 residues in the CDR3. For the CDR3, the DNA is TGCGCCAGCAGCTTGCTACAGACAGGAGATGGCTACACCTTC. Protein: CASSLLQTGDGYTF.

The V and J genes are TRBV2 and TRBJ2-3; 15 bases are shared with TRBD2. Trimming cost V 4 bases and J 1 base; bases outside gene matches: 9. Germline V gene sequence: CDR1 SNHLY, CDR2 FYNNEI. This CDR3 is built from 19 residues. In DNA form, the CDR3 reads TGTGCCAGCAGTGGCCGGGGACTAGCGGGAGGAACCGGCACAGATACGCAGTATTTT. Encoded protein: CASSGRGLAGGTGTDTQYF.

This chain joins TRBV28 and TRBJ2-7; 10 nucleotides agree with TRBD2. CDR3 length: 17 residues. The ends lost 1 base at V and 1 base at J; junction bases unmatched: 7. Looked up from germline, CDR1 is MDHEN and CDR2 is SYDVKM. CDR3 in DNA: TGTGCCAGCAGTTTATTTGGGAGCGGGAGGGCATCCTACGAGCAGTACTTC. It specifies CASSLFGSGRASYEQYF.

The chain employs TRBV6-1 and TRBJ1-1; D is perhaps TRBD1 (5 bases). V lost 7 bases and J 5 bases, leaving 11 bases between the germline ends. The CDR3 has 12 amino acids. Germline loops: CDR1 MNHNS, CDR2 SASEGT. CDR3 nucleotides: TGTGCCAGCACCAGGGTGGATACTGAAGCTTTCTTT. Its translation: CASTRVDTEAFF.

CDR3 sequence reads: CASSPRGYNEQFF. Here the CDR3 DNA reads TGTGCCAGTAGTCCCAGGGGTTACAATGAGCAGTTCTTC. This chain uses TRBV19 with TRBJ2-1, with D perhaps TRBD1 (6 bases). The CDR3 contains 13 residues. Trimming left V 5 bases short and J 4 bases short, with 9 bases between. The germline V gene has CDR1 LNHDA and CDR2 SQIVND (reference sequence).

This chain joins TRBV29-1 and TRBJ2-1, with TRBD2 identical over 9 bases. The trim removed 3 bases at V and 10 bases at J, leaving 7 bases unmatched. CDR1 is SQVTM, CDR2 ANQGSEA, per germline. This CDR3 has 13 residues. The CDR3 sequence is CSVEAGGVREQFF. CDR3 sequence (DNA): TGCAGCGTTGAGGCGGGGGGGGTTCGGGAGCAGTTCTTC.

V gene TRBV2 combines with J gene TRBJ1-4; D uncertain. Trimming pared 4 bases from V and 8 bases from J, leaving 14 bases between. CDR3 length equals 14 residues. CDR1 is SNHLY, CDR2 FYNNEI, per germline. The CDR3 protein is CASSAQSLLEKLFF. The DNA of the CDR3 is TGTGCCAGCAGTGCACAGAGTCTTTTAGAAAAACTGTTTTTT.

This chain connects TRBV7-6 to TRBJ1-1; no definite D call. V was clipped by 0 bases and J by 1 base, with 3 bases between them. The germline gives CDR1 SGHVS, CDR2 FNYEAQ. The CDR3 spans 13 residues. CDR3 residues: CASSLAANTEAFF. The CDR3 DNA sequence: TGTGCCAGCAGCTTAGCGGCGAACACTGAAGCTTTCTTT.

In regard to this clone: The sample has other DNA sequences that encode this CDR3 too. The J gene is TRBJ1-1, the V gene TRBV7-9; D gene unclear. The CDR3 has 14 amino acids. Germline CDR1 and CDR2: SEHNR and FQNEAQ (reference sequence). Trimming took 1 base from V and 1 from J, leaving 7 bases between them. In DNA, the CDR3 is TGTGCCAGCAGCTTAGTAGCGGGGAACACTGAAGCTTTCTTT. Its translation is CASSLVAGNTEAFF.

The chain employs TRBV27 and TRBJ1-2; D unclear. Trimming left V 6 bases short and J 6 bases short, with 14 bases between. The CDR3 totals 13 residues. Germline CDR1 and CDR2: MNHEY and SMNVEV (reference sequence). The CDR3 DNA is TGTGCCAGCAGCCCCCGGGATACCGATGGCTACACCTTC. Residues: CASSPRDTDGYTF.

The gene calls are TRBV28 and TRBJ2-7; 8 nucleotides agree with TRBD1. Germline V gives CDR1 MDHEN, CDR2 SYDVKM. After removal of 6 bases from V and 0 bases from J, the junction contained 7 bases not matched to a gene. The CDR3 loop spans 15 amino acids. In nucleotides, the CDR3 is TGTGCCAGCAGCCCCACCGGGACAGGCTCCTACGAGCAGTACTTC. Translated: CASSPTGTGSYEQYF.

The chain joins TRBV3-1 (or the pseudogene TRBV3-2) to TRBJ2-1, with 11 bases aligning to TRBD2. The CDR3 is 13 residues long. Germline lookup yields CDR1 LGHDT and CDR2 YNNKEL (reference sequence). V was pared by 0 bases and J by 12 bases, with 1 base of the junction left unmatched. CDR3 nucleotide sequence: TGTGCCAGCAGCCAAGACGGACTAGCGGGGCAGTTCTTC. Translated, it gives CASSQDGLAGQFF.

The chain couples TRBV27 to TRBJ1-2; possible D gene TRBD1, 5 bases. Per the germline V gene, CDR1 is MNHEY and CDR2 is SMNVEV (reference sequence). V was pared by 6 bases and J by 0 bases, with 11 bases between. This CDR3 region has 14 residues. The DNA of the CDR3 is TGTGCCAGCAGCGTCGACAGAGCTAACTATGGCTACACCTTC. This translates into CASSVDRANYGYTF.

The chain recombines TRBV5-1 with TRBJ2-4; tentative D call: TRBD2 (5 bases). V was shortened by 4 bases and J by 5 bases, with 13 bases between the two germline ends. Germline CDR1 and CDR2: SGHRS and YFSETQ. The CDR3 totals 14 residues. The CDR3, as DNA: TGCGCCAGCAGCGGGTCCGGGATCCAAAACATTCAGTACTTC. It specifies CASSGSGIQNIQYF.

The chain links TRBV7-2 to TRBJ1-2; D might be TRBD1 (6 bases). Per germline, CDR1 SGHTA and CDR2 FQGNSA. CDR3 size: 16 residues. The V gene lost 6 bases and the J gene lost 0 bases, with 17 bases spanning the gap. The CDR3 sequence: CASSFSPGHTNYGYTF. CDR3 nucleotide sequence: TGTGCCAGCAGTTTTTCACCGGGACACACTAACTATGGCTACACCTTC.

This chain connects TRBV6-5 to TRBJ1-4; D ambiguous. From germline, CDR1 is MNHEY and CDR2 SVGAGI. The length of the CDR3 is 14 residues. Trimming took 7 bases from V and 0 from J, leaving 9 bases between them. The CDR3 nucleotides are TGTGCCAGCACCACGGTGGCAACTAATGAAAAACTGTTTTTT. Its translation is CASTTVATNEKLFF.

For the CDR3, the DNA is TGTGCCAGCAGCCTGGAGGGACAGAGACAAGAGACCCAGTACTTC. Translated, it gives CASSLEGQRQETQYF. This chain joins TRBV5-4 and TRBJ2-5, with D maybe TRBD1 (7 bases). V lost 4 bases, J lost 2 bases, and 15 bases lay in between. This CDR3 has 15 amino acids. The germline V gene encodes CDR1 SGHNT and CDR2 YYREEE (reference sequence).

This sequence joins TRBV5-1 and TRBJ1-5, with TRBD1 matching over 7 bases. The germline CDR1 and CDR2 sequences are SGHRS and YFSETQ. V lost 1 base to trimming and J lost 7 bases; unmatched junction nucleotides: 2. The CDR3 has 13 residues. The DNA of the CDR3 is TGCGCCAGCAGCTTGACAGGGGCACAGCCCCAGCATTTT. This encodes CASSLTGAQPQHF. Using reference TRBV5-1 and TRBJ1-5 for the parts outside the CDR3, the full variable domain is KAGVTQTPRYLIKTRGQQVTLSCSPISGHRSVSWYQQTPGQGLQFLFEYFSETQRNKGNFPGRFSGRQFSNSRSEMNVSTLELGDSALYLCASSLTGAQPQHFGDGTRLSIL.

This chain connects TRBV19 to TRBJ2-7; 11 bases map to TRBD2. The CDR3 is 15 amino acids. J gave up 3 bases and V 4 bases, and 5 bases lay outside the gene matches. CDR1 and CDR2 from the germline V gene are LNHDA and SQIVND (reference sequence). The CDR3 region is CASSTGLAGLYEQYF. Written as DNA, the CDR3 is TGTGCCAGTAGTACCGGACTAGCGGGTCTCTACGAGCAGTACTTC.

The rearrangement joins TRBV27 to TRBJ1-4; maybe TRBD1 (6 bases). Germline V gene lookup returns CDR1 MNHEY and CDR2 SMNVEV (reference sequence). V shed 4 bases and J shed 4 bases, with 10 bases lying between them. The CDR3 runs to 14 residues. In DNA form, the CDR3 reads TGTGCCAGCAGTTCTCAGGGGAGTAATGAAAAACTGTTTTTT. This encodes CASSSQGSNEKLFF. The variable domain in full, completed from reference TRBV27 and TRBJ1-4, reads EAQVTQNPRYLITVTGKKLTVTCSQNMNHEYMSWYRQDPGLGLRQIYYSMNVEVTDKGDVPEGYKVSRKEKRNFPLILESPSPNQTSLYFCASSSQGSNEKLFFGSGTQLSVL.

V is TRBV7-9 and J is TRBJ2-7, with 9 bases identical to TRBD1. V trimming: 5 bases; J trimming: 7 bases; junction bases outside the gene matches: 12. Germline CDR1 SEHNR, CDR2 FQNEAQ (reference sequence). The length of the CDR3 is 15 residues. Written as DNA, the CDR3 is TGTGCCAGCAGCCCACCGGGACAGGGCTGGTGGGAGCAGTACTTC. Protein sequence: CASSPPGQGWWEQYF.

The CDR3 DNA reads as TGTGCCAGTAGTGTGTCGAGGGAGACCCAGTACTTC. This translates into CASSVSRETQYF. The gene calls are TRBV19 and TRBJ2-5; no clear D. V lost 5 bases and J lost 5, with 9 bases in between. The CDR3 totals 12 residues. The germline V gene encodes CDR1 LNHDA and CDR2 SQIVND (reference sequence).

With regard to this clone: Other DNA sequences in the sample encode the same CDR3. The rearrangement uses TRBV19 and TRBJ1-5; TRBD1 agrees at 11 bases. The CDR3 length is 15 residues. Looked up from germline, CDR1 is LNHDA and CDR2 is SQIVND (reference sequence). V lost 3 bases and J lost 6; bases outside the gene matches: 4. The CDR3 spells CASSIGTGGGQPQHF. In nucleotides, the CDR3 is TGTGCCAGTAGTATTGGGACAGGGGGAGGTCAGCCCCAGCATTTT.